These T cell receptor beta chains were read from a single sample in a study of T-cell memory formation after mild COVID-19. Via MiXCR, TCRdb re-called the 5' RACE reads, giving one row per CDR3 protein. Of about 600,000 distinct CDR3 sequences detected, about 20% appear once; the ten largest clones hold around 9.2%. Sequenced sample: PBMCs or a T cell subset sorted from them (not recorded which). The origin of the receptors is an adult woman who had mild COVID-19 (a few samples of this study predate the infection). Cell type and time point are not known. The CDR3 runs from the conserved cysteine through the conserved F or W. The size of a clone is reported for some rows only, either as once, few or many, or as a class for expanded clones.

CDR3: CASSLPGGGDEQYF
length: 14
V: TRBV5-1
size: few

CDR3: CAWSGGPGANVLTF
length: 14
V: TRBV30
size: once

CDR3: CASSLAGGTIYF
length: 12
V: TRBV12-3/TRBV12-4
size: -

CDR3: CASYSPSTDTQYF
length: 13
V: TRBV18
size: few

CDR3: CATRDRSQLYYEQYF
length: 15
V: TRBV10-3
size: -

CDR3: CATSDEGVNEQYF
length: 13
V: TRBV2
size: few

CDR3: CASSTPGREVDTQYF
length: 15
V: TRBV21-1
size: -

CDR3: CASSLYGLASSGNTIYF
length: 17
V: TRBV5-1
size: -

CDR3: CASSQDKGRGGYGYTF
length: 16
V: TRBV4-1
size: many

CDR3: CASSLGTTLTRPYEQYF
length: 17
V: TRBV23-1
size: -

CDR3: CASSHPGLDNYEQYF
length: 15
V: TRBV4-2
size: -

CDR3: CASSSFRGGGYTF
length: 13
V: TRBV7-9
size: few

CDR3: CASRETGYSTDTQYF
length: 15
V: TRBV6-1
size: few

CDR3: CASSLTGLANYGYTF
length: 15
V: TRBV12-3/TRBV12-4
size: few

CDR3: CASSLDPPYKNTEAFF
length: 16
V: TRBV7-2
size: -

CDR3: CASSPTGTGIEAFF
length: 14
V: TRBV6-6
size: -

CDR3: CASSQEGTSNQPQHF
length: 15
V: TRBV4-1
size: few

CDR3: CAWMITGQGRQFF
length: 13
V: TRBV30
size: -

CDR3: CASSASGSREQFF
length: 13
V: TRBV9
size: -

CDR3: CATSSVNPYPTGELFF
length: 16
V: TRBV15
size: -

CDR3: CATSSGWRLPDTQYF
length: 15
V: TRBV15
size: -